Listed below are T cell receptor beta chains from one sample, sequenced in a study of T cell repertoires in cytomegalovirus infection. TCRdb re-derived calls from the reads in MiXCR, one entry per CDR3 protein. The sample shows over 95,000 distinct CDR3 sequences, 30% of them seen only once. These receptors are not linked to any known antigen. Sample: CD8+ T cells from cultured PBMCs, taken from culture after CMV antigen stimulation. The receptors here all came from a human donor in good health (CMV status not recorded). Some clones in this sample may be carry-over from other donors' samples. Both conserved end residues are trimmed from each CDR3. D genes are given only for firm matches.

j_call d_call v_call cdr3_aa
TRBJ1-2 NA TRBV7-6 ASSLGGAYGYT
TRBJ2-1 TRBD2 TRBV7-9 ASSPQTSGGPDEQF
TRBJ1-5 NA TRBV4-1 ANSQEGREAQPQH
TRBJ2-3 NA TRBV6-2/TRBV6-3 ASSFRGTFTDTQY
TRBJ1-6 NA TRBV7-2 ASRDGGQLDGSNSPLH
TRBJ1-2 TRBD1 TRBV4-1 ASTGGTGASYT
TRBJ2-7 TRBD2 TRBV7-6 ASSSGLGGVSVREQY
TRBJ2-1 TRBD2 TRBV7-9 ASSLEQTSGGFDNEQF
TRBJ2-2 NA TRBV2 ASSAASLGFSGELF
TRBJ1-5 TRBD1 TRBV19 ASSIEQGARQPQH
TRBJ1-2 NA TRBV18 ASSPPSSGKDYGYT
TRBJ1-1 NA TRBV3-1 ASSQDLYPGDTEAF
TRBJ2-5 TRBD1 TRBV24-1 ATSDPTGFGTQY
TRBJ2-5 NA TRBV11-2 ASSFEPGHTRETQY
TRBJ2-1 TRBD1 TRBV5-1 ASSWTGAGEQF
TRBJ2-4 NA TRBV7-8 ASSWTDSSPTKNIQY
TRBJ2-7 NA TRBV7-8 ASSLVSGSYEQY
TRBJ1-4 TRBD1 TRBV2 ASSNRGIPATNEKLF
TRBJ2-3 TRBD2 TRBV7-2 ASSLTSGGADTQY
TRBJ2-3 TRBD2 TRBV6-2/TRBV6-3 ASSYSTSGGKDTQY
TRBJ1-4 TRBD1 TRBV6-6 ASSYSGTGYEKLF
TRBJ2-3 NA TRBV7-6 ASSLSGSPGDTQY
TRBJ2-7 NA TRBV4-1 ASSQGELDYEQY
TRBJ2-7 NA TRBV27 ASSLSHSYEQY
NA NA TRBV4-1 ASSRGLGYNEQY
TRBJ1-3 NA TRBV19 ASRLVGSNTIY
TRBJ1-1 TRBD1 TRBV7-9 ASSLVEQGGEAF
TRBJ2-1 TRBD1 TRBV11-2 ASSLEGYQGDEQF
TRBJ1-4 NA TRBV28 ASSLNGVVGEKLF
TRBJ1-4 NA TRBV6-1 ASIRLAGATNEKLF
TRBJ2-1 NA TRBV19 ASSIQSSYNEQF
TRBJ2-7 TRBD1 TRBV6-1 ASSGTGLISYEQY
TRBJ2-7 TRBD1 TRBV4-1 ASSRATGFDEQY
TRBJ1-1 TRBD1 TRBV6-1 ASTLTPYDRGWMNTEAF
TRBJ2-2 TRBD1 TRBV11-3 ASSEGQGSVDTGELF
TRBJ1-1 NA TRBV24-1 ATSDRQQGGEAF
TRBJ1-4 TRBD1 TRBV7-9 ASRTRNRGVSNEKLF
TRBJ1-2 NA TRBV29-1 SVDEHGGGYGYT
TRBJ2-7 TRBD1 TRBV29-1 SVQGWDSSSYEQY
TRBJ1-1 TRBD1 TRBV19 ASSWGQGKTEAF
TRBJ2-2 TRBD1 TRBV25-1 ASTRDRASTKGELF
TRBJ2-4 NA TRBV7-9 ASSPKGEAKNIQY
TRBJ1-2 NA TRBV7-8 ASSSDYGYT
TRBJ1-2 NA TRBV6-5 ASSYLRTEYGYT
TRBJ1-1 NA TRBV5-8 ASSLALTEKENTEAF
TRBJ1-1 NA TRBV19 ASSRRAGQSWNTEAF
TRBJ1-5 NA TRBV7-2 ASSLPPNQPQH
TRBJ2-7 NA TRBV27 ASSFRASSARPYEQY
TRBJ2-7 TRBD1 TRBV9 ASSVSGGRDEQY
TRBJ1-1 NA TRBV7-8 ASSLLQEVKNTEAF
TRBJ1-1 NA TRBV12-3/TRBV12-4 ASSFYAGTEAF
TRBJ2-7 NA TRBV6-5 ASSYSRKYEQY
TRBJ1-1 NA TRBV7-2 ASSLDAGPGTEAF
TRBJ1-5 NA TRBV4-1 ASSQVQGVSQPQH